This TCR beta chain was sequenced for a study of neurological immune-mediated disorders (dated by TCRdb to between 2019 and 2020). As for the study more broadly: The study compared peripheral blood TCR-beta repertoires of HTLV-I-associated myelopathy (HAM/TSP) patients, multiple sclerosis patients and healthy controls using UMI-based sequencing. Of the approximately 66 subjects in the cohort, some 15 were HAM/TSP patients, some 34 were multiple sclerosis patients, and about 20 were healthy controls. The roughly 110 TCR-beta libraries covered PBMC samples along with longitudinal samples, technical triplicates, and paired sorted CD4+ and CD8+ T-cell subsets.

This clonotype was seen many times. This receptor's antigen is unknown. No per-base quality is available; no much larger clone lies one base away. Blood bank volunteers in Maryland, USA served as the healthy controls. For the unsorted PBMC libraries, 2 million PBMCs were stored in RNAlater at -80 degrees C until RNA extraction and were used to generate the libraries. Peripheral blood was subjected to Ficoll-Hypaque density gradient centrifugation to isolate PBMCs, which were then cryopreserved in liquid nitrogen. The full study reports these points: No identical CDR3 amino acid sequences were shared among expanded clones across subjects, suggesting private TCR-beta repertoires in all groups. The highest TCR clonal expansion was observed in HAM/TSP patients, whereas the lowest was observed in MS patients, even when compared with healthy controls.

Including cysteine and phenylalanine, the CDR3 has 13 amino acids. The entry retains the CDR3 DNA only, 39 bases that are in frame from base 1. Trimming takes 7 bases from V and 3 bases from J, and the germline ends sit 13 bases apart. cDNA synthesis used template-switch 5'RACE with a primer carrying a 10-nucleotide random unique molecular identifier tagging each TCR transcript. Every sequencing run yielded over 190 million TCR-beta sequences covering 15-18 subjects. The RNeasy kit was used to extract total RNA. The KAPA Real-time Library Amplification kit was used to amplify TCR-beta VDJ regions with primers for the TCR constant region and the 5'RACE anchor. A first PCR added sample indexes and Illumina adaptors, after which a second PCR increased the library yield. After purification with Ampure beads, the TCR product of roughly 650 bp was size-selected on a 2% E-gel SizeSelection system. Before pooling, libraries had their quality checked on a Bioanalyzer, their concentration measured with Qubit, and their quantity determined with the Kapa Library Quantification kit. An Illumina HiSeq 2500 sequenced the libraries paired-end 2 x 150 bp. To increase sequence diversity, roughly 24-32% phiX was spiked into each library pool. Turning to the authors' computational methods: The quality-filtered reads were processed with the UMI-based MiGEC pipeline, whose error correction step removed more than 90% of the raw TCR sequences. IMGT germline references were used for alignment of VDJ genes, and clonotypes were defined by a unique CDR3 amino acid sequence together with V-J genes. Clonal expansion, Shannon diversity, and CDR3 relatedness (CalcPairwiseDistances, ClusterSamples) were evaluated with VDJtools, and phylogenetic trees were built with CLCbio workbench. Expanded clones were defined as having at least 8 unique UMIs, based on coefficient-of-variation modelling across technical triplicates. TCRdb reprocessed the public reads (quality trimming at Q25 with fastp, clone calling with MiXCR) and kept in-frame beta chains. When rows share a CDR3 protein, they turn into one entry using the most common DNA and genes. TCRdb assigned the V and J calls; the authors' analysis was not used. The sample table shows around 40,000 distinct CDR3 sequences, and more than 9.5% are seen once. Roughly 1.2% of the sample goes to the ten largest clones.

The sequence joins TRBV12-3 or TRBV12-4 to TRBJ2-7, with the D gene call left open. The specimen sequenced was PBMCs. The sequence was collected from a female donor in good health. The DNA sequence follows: TGTGCCAGCACCCTCTATTTGGGCTACGAGCAGTACTTC. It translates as CASTLYLGYEQYF.